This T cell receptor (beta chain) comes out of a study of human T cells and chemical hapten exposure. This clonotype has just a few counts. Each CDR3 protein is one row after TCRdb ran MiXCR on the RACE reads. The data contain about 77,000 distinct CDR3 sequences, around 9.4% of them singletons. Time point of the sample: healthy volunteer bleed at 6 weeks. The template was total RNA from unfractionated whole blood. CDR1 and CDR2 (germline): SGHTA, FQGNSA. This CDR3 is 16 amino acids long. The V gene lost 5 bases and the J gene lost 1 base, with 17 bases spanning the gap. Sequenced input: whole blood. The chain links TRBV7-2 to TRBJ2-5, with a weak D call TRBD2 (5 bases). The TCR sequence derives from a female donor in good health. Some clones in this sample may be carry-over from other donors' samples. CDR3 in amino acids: CASSPYVLGLQETQYF. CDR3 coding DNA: TGTGCCAGCAGCCCCTACGTACTAGGCCTCCAAGAGACCCAGTACTTC.